This TCR beta chain was sequenced for a study of cytomegalovirus exposure and HLA in healthy donors. About the research overall: Earlier findings included 90 million to 120 million unique TCR beta sequences obtained from 150 million to 200 million T cells. General study findings and limits: Some highly shared sequence variants likely arose as a pipeline artifact.

PCR primers comprised 60 Vbeta and 13 Jbeta primers. Some clones are missing from TCRdb's copy, which holds only in-frame ones; the method was immunoSEQ multiplex PCR. The sample has around 130,000 clones; around 78% are singletons. CDR1 and CDR2 from the germline V gene are SGDLS and YYNGEE. V lost 0 bases, J lost 3 bases, and 9 bases lay in between. The length of the CDR3 is 15 residues. Regarding this clone: The antigen is unknown.

The sequence was obtained from a woman between 35 and 50 years old in good health and CMV-seronegative. The sample consisted of PBMCs. V usage is TRBV9 and J usage is TRBJ2-2; possible D gene TRBD1, 5 bases. The CDR3 loop reads CASSVEAGYTGELFF. The CDR3 nucleotides read TGTGCCAGCAGCGTAGAGGCAGGGTACACCGGGGAGCTGTTTTTT.